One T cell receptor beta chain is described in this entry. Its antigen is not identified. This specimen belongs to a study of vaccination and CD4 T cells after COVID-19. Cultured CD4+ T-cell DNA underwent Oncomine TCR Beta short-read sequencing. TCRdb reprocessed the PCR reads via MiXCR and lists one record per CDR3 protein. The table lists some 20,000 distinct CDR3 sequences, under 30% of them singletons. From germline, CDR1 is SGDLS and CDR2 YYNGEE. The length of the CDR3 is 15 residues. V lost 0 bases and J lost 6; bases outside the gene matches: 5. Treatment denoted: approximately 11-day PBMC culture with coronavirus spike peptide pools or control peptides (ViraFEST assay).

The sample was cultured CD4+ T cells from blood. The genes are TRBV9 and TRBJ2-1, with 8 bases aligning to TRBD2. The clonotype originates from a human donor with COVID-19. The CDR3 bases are TGTGCCAGCAGCGTAGTCTTAGCGGGGTCCAATGAGCAGTTCTTC. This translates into CASSVVLAGSNEQFF.